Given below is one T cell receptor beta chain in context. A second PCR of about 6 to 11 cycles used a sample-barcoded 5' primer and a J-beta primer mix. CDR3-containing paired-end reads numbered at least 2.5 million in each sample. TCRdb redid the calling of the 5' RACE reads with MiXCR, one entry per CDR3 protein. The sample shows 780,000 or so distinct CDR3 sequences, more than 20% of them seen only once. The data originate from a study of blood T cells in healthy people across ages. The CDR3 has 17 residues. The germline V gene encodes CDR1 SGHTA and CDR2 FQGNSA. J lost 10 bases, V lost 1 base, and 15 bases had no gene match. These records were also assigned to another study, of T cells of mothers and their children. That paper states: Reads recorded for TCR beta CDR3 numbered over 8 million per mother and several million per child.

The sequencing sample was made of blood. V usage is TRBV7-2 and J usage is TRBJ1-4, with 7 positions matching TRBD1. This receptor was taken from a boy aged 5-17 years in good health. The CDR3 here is CASSLGGVGARTGKLFF. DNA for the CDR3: TGTGCCAGCAGCTTAGGGGGGGTTGGGGCACGGACAGGAAAACTGTTTTTT.